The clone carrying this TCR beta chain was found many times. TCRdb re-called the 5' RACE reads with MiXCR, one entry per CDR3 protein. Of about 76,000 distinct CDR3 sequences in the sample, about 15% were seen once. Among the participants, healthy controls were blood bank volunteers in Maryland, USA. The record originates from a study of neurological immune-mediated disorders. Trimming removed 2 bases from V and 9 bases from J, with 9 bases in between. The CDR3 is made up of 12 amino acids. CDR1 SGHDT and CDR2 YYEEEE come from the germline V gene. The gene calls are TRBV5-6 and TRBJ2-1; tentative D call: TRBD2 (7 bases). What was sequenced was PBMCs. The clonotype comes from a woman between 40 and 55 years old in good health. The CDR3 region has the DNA TGTGCCAGCAGCTTCGGGGGGCTTGAGCAGTTCTTC. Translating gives CASSFGGLEQFF.